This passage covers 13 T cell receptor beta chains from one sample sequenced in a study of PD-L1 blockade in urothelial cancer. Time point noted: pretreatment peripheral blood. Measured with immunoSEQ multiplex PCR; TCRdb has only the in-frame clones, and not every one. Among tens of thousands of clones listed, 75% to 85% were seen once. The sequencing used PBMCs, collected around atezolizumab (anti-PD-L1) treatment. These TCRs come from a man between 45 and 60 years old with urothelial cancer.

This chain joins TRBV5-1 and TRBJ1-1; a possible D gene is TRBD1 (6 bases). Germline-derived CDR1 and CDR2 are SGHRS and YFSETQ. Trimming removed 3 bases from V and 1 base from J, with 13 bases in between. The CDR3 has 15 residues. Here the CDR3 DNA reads TGCGCCAGCAGCTACGACGGACAGCCGAACACTGAAGCTTTCTTT. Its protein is CASSYDGQPNTEAFF.

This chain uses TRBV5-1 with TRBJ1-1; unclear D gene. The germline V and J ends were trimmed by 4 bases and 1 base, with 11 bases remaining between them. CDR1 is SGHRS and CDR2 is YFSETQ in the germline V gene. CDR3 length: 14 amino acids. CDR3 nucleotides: TGCGCCAGCAGCCCTGGCCCAGGGAACACTGAAGCTTTCTTT. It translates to CASSPGPGNTEAFF.

CDR3 sequence reads: CSVERPPGEQFF. CDR3 DNA: TGCAGCGTCGAACGCCCTCCGGGTGAGCAGTTCTTC. The chain employs TRBV29-1 and TRBJ2-1; D is undetermined. CDR1 is SQVTM, CDR2 ANQGSEA, per germline. This CDR3 is 12 amino acids long. The ends were cut back, 6 bases at V and 9 bases at J, with 15 bases in the middle.

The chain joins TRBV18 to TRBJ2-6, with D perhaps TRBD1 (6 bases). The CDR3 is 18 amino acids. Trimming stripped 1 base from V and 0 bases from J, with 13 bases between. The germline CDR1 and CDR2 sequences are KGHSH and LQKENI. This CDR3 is CASSPQVGQLSGANVLTF. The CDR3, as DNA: TGTGCCAGCTCACCACAGGTAGGACAGCTCTCTGGGGCCAACGTCCTGACTTTC.

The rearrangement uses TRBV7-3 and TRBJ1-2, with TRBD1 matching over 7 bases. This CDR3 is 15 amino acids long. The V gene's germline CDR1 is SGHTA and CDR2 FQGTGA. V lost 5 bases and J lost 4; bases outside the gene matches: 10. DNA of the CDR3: TGTGCCAGCAGCCCGCAGACGACAGGGAGCTATGGCTACACCTTC. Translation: CASSPQTTGSYGYTF.

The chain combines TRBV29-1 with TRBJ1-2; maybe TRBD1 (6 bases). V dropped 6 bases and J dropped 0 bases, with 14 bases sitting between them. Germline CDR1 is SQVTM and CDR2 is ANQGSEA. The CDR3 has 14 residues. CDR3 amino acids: CSVSRDIANYGYTF. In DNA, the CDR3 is TGCAGCGTAAGCCGGGACATAGCTAACTATGGCTACACCTTC.

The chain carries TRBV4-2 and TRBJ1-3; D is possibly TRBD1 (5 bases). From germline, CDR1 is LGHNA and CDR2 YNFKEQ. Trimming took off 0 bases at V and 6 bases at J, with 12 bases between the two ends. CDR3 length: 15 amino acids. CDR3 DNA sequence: TGTGCCAGCAGCCAAGATGCGCGACAGCCAAACACCATATATTTT. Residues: CASSQDARQPNTIYF.

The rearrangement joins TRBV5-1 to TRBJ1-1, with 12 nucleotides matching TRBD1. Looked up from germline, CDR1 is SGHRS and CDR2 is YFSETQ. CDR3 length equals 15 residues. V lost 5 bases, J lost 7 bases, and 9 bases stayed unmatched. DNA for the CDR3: TGCGCCAGCAGTCTTTCGGGACAGGGGGCGGATGAAGCTTTCTTT. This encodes CASSLSGQGADEAFF.

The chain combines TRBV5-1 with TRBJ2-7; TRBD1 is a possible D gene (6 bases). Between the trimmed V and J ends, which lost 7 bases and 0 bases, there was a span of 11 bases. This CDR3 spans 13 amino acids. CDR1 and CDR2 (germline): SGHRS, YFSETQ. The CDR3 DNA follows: TGCGCCAGCGGCCCGACAGGCTCCTACGAGCAGTACTTC. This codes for CASGPTGSYEQYF.

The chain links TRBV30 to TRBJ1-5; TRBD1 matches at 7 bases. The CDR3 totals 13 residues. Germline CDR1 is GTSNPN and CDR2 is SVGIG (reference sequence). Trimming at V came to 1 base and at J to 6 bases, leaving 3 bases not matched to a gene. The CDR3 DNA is TGTGCCTGGAGTGGGACAGGCCGTCAGCCCCAGCATTTT. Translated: CAWSGTGRQPQHF. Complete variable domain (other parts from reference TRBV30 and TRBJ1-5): SQTIHQWPATLVQPVGSPLSLECTVEGTSNPNLYWYRQAAGRGLQLLFYSVGIGQISSEVPQNLSASRPQDRQFILSSKKLLLSDSGFYLCAWSGTGRQPQHFGDGTRLSIL.

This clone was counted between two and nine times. CDR3 in DNA: TGTGCCAGAACGTTGGTGGGGGCGGGAGTGACAGATACGCAGTATTTT. Protein: CARTLVGAGVTDTQYF. This rearrangement joins TRBV5-3 to TRBJ2-3, with a tentative D call TRBD2 (7 bases). TRBV5-3 is designated an ORF whose function remains uncertain. The CDR3 length is 16 residues. The V gene lost 6 bases and the J gene lost 3 bases, with 20 bases spanning the gap.

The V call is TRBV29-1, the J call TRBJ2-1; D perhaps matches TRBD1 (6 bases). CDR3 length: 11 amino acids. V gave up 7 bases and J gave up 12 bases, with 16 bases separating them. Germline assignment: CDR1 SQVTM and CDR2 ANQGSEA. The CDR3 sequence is CSARAPQGQFF. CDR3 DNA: TGCAGCGCCCGAGCCCCACAGGGGCAGTTCTTC.

The CDR3 loop reads CASSPNSGGAGEQYV. The CDR3 nucleotides are TGTGCCAGCTCACCAAATAGCGGGGGAGCGGGCGAGCAGTACGTC. This chain uses TRBV18 with TRBJ2-7; 9 bases are shared with TRBD2. The CDR3 is made up of 15 amino acids. Germline V gene sequence: CDR1 KGHSH, CDR2 LQKENI. The V segment lost 2 bases and the J segment 6 bases; nucleotides outside the gene matches: 8.